This TCR beta chain was profiled in a study of CD8 T cells in Susac syndrome. Germline V gene lookup returns CDR1 DFQATT and CDR2 SNEGSKA (reference sequence). The CDR3 spans 13 residues. V was shortened by 6 bases and J by 7 bases, with 15 bases between the two germline ends. Random hexamers were used to reverse transcribe an amount of roughly 0.5 to 1 ug RNA. MiXCR, applied by TCRdb to the immunoSEQ multiplex PCR reads, yields one record per CDR3 protein. The sample carries a few hundred thousand distinct CDR3 sequences, about 95% recorded once. The chain carries TRBV20-1 and TRBJ1-4; maybe TRBD1 (6 bases). This TCR came from a human donor with multiple sclerosis. The sequencing sample was made of CD4+ T cells from PBMCs. CDR3 nucleotide sequence: TGCAGTGCCAACAGGGTTGGTGGTGAAAAACTGTTTTTT. Protein: CSANRVGGEKLFF.